This T cell receptor (beta chain) was sequenced in a study of vaccination and CD4 T cells after COVID-19 (dated by TCRdb to the early 2020s). Regarding the study in general: Every convalescent patient had a positive nasal swab PCR test for SARS-CoV-2, with mild disease in several patients and severe disease in one. Post-COVID blood samples were collected from convalescent patients a median of roughly 100 days after diagnosis, with a range of roughly 35 to 180 days. Participants got two doses of the Pfizer-BioNTech BNT162b2 vaccine (n=8) or two doses of the Moderna mRNA-1273 vaccine (n=2). For stimulating the cultures, overlapping spike peptide pools were used, derived from SARS-CoV-2 as well as from the common cold coronaviruses HCoV-NL63, HCoV-OC43 and HCoV-229E. The spike-specific CD4+ TCR repertoire was compared before and after mRNA vaccination in nine to ten COVID-19 convalescent patients and a few infection-naive healthy vaccine recipients. Post-vaccine blood samples were collected a median of about 72 days after the second vaccine dose, ranging from roughly 12 to 241 days. Control cultures received a CEFX viral epitope pool as the positive control, an HIV-1 Nef peptide pool as the negative control, or no peptide. The convalescent cohort included six males and four females, with two Hispanic individuals, seven Caucasians, two Asians and one multiracial person. General conclusions and limits of the study: The median number of SARS-CoV-2-reactive clonotypes rose from approximately 20 after infection to 38 after vaccination, but the change was not significant. Of the vaccine-specific clones in convalescent patients, 304 of 307, or nearly all, reacted only to SARS-CoV-2 spike and did not cross-react with common cold coronaviruses. The study included relatively few convalescent patients and did not analyze early timepoints after natural infection. In convalescent patients, a median approximately 86% of post-vaccine SARS-CoV-2-reactive clones were detected only after vaccination, and vaccine-specific priming was suggested by this finding.

Library preparation employed PCR. TCR sequencing of DNA from cultured CD4+ T cells used the Oncomine TCR Beta short-read assay at the Johns Hopkins FTIC core. Genomic DNA was extracted from the cultured CD4+ T cells with the QIAamp micro DNA kit. Oncomine TCR Beta libraries from cultured CD4+ T cells were pooled using unique dual indexes and sequenced on an Illumina iSeq 100. The paper's data handling went like this. Non-productive sequences were removed, and CDR3s not starting with C, not ending with F or W, or shorter than 7 amino acids were discarded. Antigen-specific clonotypes were identified using the MANAFEST web application through comparison of peptide-stimulated wells with reference and other culture wells. Positive clones required FDR below 0.05, an odds ratio above 5, and productive frequency above 0.1% in at least two of three replicate wells. Cross-reactive clonotypes were defined as significantly expanded in both SARS-CoV-2 spike wells and at least one common cold coronavirus spike condition. Similarity between CDR3 sequences was evaluated in R version 3.6.1 using Levenshtein distances (stringdist) and unrooted phylogenetic trees (ape). TCRdb reran the public reads through fastp at Q25 and MiXCR, keeping productive beta chains. Each CDR3 protein appears once, grouped with its most common genes and DNA. The V and J calls were not made by the authors but by TCRdb's processing. Across this sample there are about 12,000 distinct CDR3 sequences, with around a third seen only once. The ten largest clonotypes hold around an eighth of the sample.

The CDR3 runs 15 amino acids, cysteine and phenylalanine included. Of the read, only the CDR3 DNA is kept; its 45 bases are in frame from base 1. CDR1 and CDR2, per the germline V gene, are MDHEN and SYDVKM. V loses 4 bases at its end and J loses 1 base; junction bases beyond the gene matches: 6. The sample's treatment or condition label is to be understood as: approximately 9-day PBMC culture with coronavirus spike peptide pools or control peptides (ViraFEST assay). To expand antigen-specific T cells with peptide pools and then pick out the expanded clonotypes through TCR sequencing, the study relied on the ViraFEST assay. The positive SARS-CoV-2 PCR tests of the convalescent patients were dated from March to December 2020, before the Alpha, Beta and Delta variants emerged in the United States. Each well held about 2.2 million PBMCs cultured in IMDM containing approximately 5% human AB serum and approximately 9.8 IU/ml IL-2, with around 9.2 ug/ml peptide pools added. On days 3 and 7, half of the culture medium was replaced with fresh IL-2-containing medium. Once the cells had been in culture for about 10 days, the EasySep CD4+ T cell isolation kit was used to isolate CD4+ T cells by negative selection. PBMCs were separated from whole blood using Ficoll-Paque Plus gradient centrifugation and then either used fresh or cryopreserved at -140C. In general, triplicate wells were set up for every culture condition.

On this clonotype itself: The antigen it binds to is not known. The input lacks base qualities; no much larger clone sits a single base away.

The sequence came from a human donor who had recovered from COVID-19. The chain is assembled from TRBV28 and TRBJ2-7; 8 central nucleotides agree with TRBD2. The sample here was CD4+ T cells from blood, cultured in vitro, taken after SARS-CoV-2 vaccination. The DNA is TGTGCCAGCAGTTCAAGGGCGGGGGGATCCTACGAGCAGTACTTC. It is translated as CASSSRAGGSYEQYF. Here the CDR3 is joined to the reference TRBV28 and TRBJ2-7 genes, and the full variable domain is: DVKVTQSSRYLVKRTGEKVFLECVQDMDHENMFWYRQDPGLGLRLIYFSYDVKMKEKGDIPEGYSVSREKKERFSLILESASTNQTSMYLCASSSRAGGSYEQYFGPGTRLTVT.